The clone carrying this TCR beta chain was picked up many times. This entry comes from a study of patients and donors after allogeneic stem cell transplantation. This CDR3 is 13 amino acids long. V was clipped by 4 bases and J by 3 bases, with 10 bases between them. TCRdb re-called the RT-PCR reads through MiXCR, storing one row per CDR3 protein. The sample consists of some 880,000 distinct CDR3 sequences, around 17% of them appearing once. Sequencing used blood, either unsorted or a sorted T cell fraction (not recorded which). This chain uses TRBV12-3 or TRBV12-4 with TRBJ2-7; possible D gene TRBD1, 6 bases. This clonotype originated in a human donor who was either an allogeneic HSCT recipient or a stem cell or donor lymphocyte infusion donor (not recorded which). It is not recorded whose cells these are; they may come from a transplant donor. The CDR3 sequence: CASSSDSYYEQYF. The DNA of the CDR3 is TGTGCCAGCAGTTCGGACAGCTACTACGAGCAGTACTTC.